The subject of this entry is one TCR beta chain. The germline V gene encodes CDR1 SGHRS and CDR2 YFSETQ. This CDR3 spans 16 amino acids. V gave up 2 bases and J gave up 2 bases; unmatched junction bases: 7. This entry belongs to a study of shared clonotypes between healthy human individuals. CD4+ cells underwent separation, giving CD45RA+ naive and CD45RA-negative memory subsets. Original analysis: ImmunoSEQ gave junction-only sequences without quality scores, so filtering differed. TCRdb's table, derived via immunoSEQ multiplex PCR, lists solely in-frame clones and lacks some. That table furnishes V, J and clone size, whereas the DNA furnished D and trimming. The table lists 2 million to 2.5 million clones, approximately 95% of them singletons.

Sequencing input: naive CD4+ T cells from PBMCs. Subset meaning: CD45RA+ positively selected. This clonotype was sampled from a man between 18 and 29 years old in good health. Some clones in this sample may be carry-over from other donors' samples. V usage is TRBV5-1 and J usage is TRBJ2-1, with 7 bases fitting TRBD2. The CDR3 sequence is CASSLGRERPYNEQFF. The CDR3 DNA sequence: TGCGCCAGCAGCTTAGGGCGGGAGAGGCCCTACAATGAGCAGTTCTTC.